A single sample is the source of the 29 T cell receptor beta chains below, sequenced in a study of glioma-infiltrating T cells. Amplification of TCR alpha and beta CDR3 regions from RNA used iRepertoire nested multiplex PCR. A single record per CDR3 protein comes from TCRdb applying MiXCR to the multiplex PCR reads. Of 100,000 to 150,000 distinct CDR3 sequences in the sample, less than 30% were seen once. Sequenced material: glioma tissue, nonneoplastic brain tissue, or PBMCs (not recorded which). Receptors were obtained from a human donor with low-grade glioma or glioblastoma, undergoing nonglioma brain surgery, or in good health (not recorded which).

This clonotype came up many times. CDR3 sequence reads: CASSTDSSETQYF. The CDR3 DNA sequence: TGCGCCAGCAGCACGGACTCCTCTGAGACCCAGTACTTC. The chain recombines TRBV5-1 with TRBJ2-5; possibly TRBD2 for D (5 bases). The CDR3 spans 13 residues. The germline V and J ends were trimmed by 4 bases and 5 bases, with 12 bases remaining between them. Germline loops: CDR1 SGHRS, CDR2 YFSETQ.

Concerning this clonotype: Just one base apart from a much larger clone, this may be a read error. This chain connects TRBV4-2 to TRBJ2-1, with D possibly TRBD2 on 6 matching bases. Per germline, CDR1 LGHNA and CDR2 YNFKEQ. Trimming stripped 4 bases from V and 1 base from J, with 17 bases between. This CDR3 is built from 17 residues. The CDR3 sequence is CASSRDLQGGSYNEQFF. For the CDR3, the DNA is TGTGCCAGCAGCCGAGATTTGCAGGGAGGTTCCTACAATGAGCAGTTCTTC.

This clonotype has ten or more counts. The gene calls are TRBV7-6 and TRBJ1-2; D perhaps matches TRBD1 (5 bases). Deletions cut 1 base from V and 8 bases from J, with 11 bases between. Germline lookup yields CDR1 SGHVS and CDR2 FNYEAQ. There are 13 residues in the CDR3. The CDR3 DNA is TGTGCCAGCAGCTTAGGAAGGGGATACGGCTACACCTTC. This gives the protein CASSLGRGYGYTF. The variable domain in full, completed from reference TRBV7-6 and TRBJ1-2, reads GAGVSQSPRYKVTKRGQDVALRCDPISGHVSLYWYRQALGQGPEFLTYFNYEAQQDKSGLPNDRFSAERPEGSISTLTIQRTEQRDSAMYRCASSLGRGYGYTFGSGTRLTVV.

In regard to this clonotype: This may come from a read error, since a much larger clone is one base off. The chain has TRBV4-3 and TRBJ1-3; 7 bases are a match to TRBD1. The CDR3 is 17 residues long. Germline CDR1 reads LGHNA; CDR2 reads YSLEER. The CDR3: CASSQDQGTDIGNTMYF. The CDR3 bases are TGCGCCAGCAGCCAAGATCAAGGGACAGATATTGGAAACACCATGTATTTT.

This clonotype turned up a few times. One junction end disagrees with the germline gene, perhaps due to a read error. The chain carries TRBV7-2 and TRBJ2-2; 11 nucleotides agree with TRBD2. From germline, CDR1 is SGHTA and CDR2 FQGNSA. This CDR3 is built from 15 residues. Written as DNA, the CDR3 is TGTGCCAGCAGCATACCACTAGCGGGAGCCGGGGAGCCGTTTTTT. It encodes CASSIPLAGAGEPFF. The full variable domain, in which reference TRBV7-2 and TRBJ2-2 provide the parts outside the CDR3, is GAGVSQSPSNKVTEKGKDVELRCDPISGHTALYWYRQSLGQGLEFLIYFQGNSAPDKSGLPSDRFSAERTGGSVSTLTIQRTQQEDSAVYLCASSIPLAGAGEPFFGEGSRLTVL.

This clonotype was seen many times. The V gene is TRBV7-2, the J gene TRBJ1-2; the D gene is possibly TRBD1 (5 bases). Germline CDR1 reads SGHTA; CDR2 reads FQGNSA. There are 14 residues in the CDR3. The V gene lost 3 bases and the J gene lost 6 bases, with 14 bases spanning the gap. This chain's CDR3 is CASSFPGTANGYTF. As DNA, the CDR3 is TGTGCCAGCAGCTTCCCCGGGACTGCAAATGGCTACACCTTC.

The gene calls are TRBV4-3 and TRBJ1-1; D is possibly TRBD1 (6 bases). Per germline, CDR1 LGHNA and CDR2 YSLEER. CDR3 length: 19 amino acids. V lost 0 bases, J lost 0 bases, and 20 bases lay in between. The CDR3 DNA sequence: TGCGCCAGCAGCCAAGATAACGAGGACGTGGGGGGGCTGAACACTGAAGCTTTCTTT. The encoded protein is CASSQDNEDVGGLNTEAFF.

This clonotype was seen repeatedly, ten times or more. The genes are TRBV29-1 and TRBJ1-1; 8 nucleotides agree with TRBD1. CDR1 is SQVTM and CDR2 is ANQGSEA in the germline V gene. The CDR3 contains 13 residues. Trimming took 7 bases from V and 3 from J; bases not matched to a gene: 7. The CDR3 DNA is TGCAGCGCTTCAGGGGGCGCGGACACTGAAGCTTTCTTT. Its translation is CSASGGADTEAFF.

The CDR3 DNA reads as TGTGCCAGCAGCCCGTATACTAGCGGGAGAAGCGAGCAGTACTTC. Protein: CASSPYTSGRSEQYF. The gene calls are TRBV3-1 and TRBJ2-7; 11 bases map to TRBD2. This CDR3 is 15 amino acids long. Germline CDR1 reads LGHDT; CDR2 reads YNNKEL (reference sequence). The J segment lost 6 bases and the V segment lost 4 bases, leaving 8 bases of the junction unmatched.

This clonotype has more than one count but fewer than ten. The genes are TRBV11-2 and TRBJ1-4, with 10 nucleotides matching TRBD1. Per germline, CDR1 SGHAT and CDR2 FQNNGV. The length of the CDR3 is 14 residues. The ends lost 8 bases at V and 8 bases at J; junction bases unmatched: 8. The DNA for the CDR3 is TGTGCCAGCTCTCGGGACAGGGGTAGAGAAAAACTGTTTTTT. It codes for CASSRDRGREKLFF.

To note about this clonotype: A much larger clonotype is one base distant, so this may be a read error. V is TRBV5-6 and J is TRBJ1-1; the match to TRBD1 covers 7 bases. The J segment lost 5 bases and the V segment lost 3 bases, leaving 10 bases of the junction unmatched. The CDR3 has 15 residues. Germline values: CDR1 SGHDT, CDR2 YYEEEE. The DNA of the CDR3 is TGTGCCAGCAGCTGGAACAGGGGCGGTAGGACTGAAGCTTTCTTT. It encodes CASSWNRGGRTEAFF.

In this sample, this clonotype turned up many times. CDR3 protein: CASTSQGETDTQYF. In DNA, the CDR3 is TGTGCCAGCACTTCACAGGGAGAAACAGATACGCAGTATTTT. The chain is built from TRBV6-1 and TRBJ2-3; D perhaps matches TRBD1 (6 bases). With 7 bases removed from V and 3 bases from J, the gap between germline ends came to 14 bases. CDR1 and CDR2 (germline): MNHNS, SASEGT. CDR3 length: 14 residues.

The rearrangement joins TRBV13 to TRBJ2-5, with 9 bases fitting TRBD1. Looked up from germline, CDR1 is PRHDT and CDR2 is FYEKMQ (reference sequence). This CDR3 has 18 residues. Trimming cost V 2 bases and J 4 bases; bases outside gene matches: 14. The CDR3 sequence is CASSLSVWRTGELETQYF. CDR3 nucleotide sequence: TGTGCCAGCAGCTTATCCGTGTGGAGGACAGGGGAACTAGAGACCCAGTACTTC.

A word on this clonotype: It may be a read error: a sequence one base away is much more abundant. The chain uses TRBV7-9 and TRBJ2-7; the D gene could be TRBD1 or TRBD2 (5 bases each). The CDR3 length is 13 residues. The germline CDR1 and CDR2 sequences are SEHNR and FQNEAQ (reference sequence). In DNA form, the CDR3 reads TGTGCCAGCAGCCGGGACCTACACTACGGGCAGTACTTC. It encodes CASSRDLHYGQYF. The whole variable domain, filled in from reference TRBV7-9 and TRBJ2-7, reads DTGVSQNPRHKITKRGQNVTFRCDPISEHNRLYWYRQTLGQGPEFLTYFQNEAQLEKSRLLSDRFSAERPKGSFSTLEIQRTEQGDSAMYLCASSRDLHYGQYFGPGTRLTVT.

Many counts were recorded for this clonotype. The chain joins TRBV20-1 to TRBJ2-2, with 9 bases lining up with TRBD2. Germline V CDR1 and CDR2: DFQATT, SNEGSKA (reference sequence). There are 16 residues in the CDR3. V lost 0 bases to trimming and J lost 3 bases; unmatched junction nucleotides: 5. In DNA form, the CDR3 reads TGCAGTGCTAGAGATTTTTTAGCGGGAGACACCGGGGAGCTGTTTTTT. Protein: CSARDFLAGDTGELFF.

The V gene is TRBV19, the J gene TRBJ2-5; TRBD2 might be the D (6 bases). Trimming shortened V by 5 bases and J by 3 bases, and 19 bases separated the two germline ends. CDR3 length equals 16 residues. Germline CDR1 LNHDA, CDR2 SQIVND (reference sequence). CDR3 in DNA: TGTGCCAGTAGTGTGAGGGACTCGCGCGTTGAAGAGACCCAGTACTTC. Encoded protein: CASSVRDSRVEETQYF.

This chain links TRBV9 with TRBJ1-3; D is ambiguous. This CDR3 spans 13 amino acids. Looked up from germline, CDR1 is SGDLS and CDR2 is YYNGEE. Trimming left V 3 bases short and J 4 bases short, with 8 bases between. CDR3: CASSGALGNTIYF. DNA of the CDR3: TGTGCCAGCAGCGGAGCCCTAGGAAACACCATATATTTT.

This clonotype has ten or more counts. The chain is built from TRBV6-1 and TRBJ2-7; 9 positions match TRBD1. V lost 6 bases and J lost 3; bases outside the gene matches: 3. The germline gives CDR1 MNHNS, CDR2 SASEGT. The CDR3 loop spans 13 amino acids. The CDR3 DNA sequence: TGTGCCAGCAGCCTGGGACAGGGCTACGAGCAGTACTTC. As protein: CASSLGQGYEQYF.

The CDR3 protein is CAISELVQETQYF. The DNA for the CDR3 is TGTGCCATCAGTGAGCTAGTCCAAGAGACCCAGTACTTC. J is TRBJ2-5 and V is TRBV10-3; D not resolved. In germline, CDR1 is ENHRY, CDR2 SYGVKD. This CDR3 spans 13 amino acids. V lost 2 bases to trimming and J lost 1 base, with 5 bases between them.

This clonotype showed up just a few times. One end of the junction varies from germline; a read error may be responsible. The chain couples TRBV6-1 to TRBJ2-3; the D is unclear. CDR1 and CDR2 from the germline V gene are MNHNS and SASEGT. The CDR3 runs 16 residues. The CDR3 DNA reads as TGTGTCAGCACCCTATCAGAGTCCTTCAGGACAGATACGCAGTATTTT. Translating it yields CVSTLSESFRTDTQYF.

This clonotype showed up many times. The chain uses TRBV3-1 and TRBJ2-7; 12 nucleotides match TRBD1. Germline assignment: CDR1 LGHDT and CDR2 YNNKEL (reference sequence). The junction had 4 bases not matched to a gene; V was cut back by 4 bases and J by 3 bases. There are 15 residues in the CDR3. This chain's CDR3 is CASSPGQGAFYEQYF. CDR3 nucleotides: TGTGCCAGCAGCCCGGGACAGGGGGCCTTCTACGAGCAGTACTTC.

The V and J genes are TRBV10-2 and TRBJ1-5; possibly TRBD1 for D (5 bases). The CDR3 totals 13 residues. V lost 2 bases and J lost 7, with 9 bases in between. Germline CDR1 WSHSY, CDR2 SAAADI. CDR3 residues: CASSEQGRQPQHF. Here the CDR3 DNA reads TGCGCCAGCAGTGAGCAGGGTCGACAGCCCCAGCATTTT.

This clonotype was seen ten or more times. The rearrangement uses TRBV27 and TRBJ2-7, with no clear D. Trimming cost V 2 bases and J 3 bases, with 14 bases left between them. The CDR3 is 15 residues long. Germline V gene sequence: CDR1 MNHEY, CDR2 SMNVEV (reference sequence). The CDR3 DNA sequence: TGTGCCAGCAGTTTACTTGCATCTACTTTCTACGAGCAGTACTTC. Encoded protein: CASSLLASTFYEQYF.

Many counts were recorded for this clonotype. The CDR3 DNA reads as TGCAGTGCGTGGGCCCGGGACATTCAGTACTTC. Protein sequence: CSAWARDIQYF. The chain couples TRBV20-1 to TRBJ2-4, with no clear D. From germline, CDR1 is DFQATT and CDR2 SNEGSKA (reference sequence). The V and J ends lost 6 bases and 8 bases respectively, with 11 bases between them. The CDR3 extends over 11 amino acids.

This clonotype occurred many times. This chain joins TRBV3-1 and TRBJ2-1; 8 bases match TRBD2. J gave up 4 bases and V 0 bases, and 5 bases lay outside the gene matches. The length of the CDR3 is 16 residues. Germline loops: CDR1 LGHDT, CDR2 YNNKEL (reference sequence). CDR3 amino acids: CASSQDLLAGYNEQFF. CDR3 sequence (DNA): TGTGCCAGCAGCCAAGATCTGTTAGCGGGATACAATGAGCAGTTCTTC.

The sample holds many counts of this clonotype. The chain is built from TRBV6-1 and TRBJ1-2; D not resolved. The germline V and J ends were trimmed by 2 bases and 4 bases, with 5 bases remaining between them. CDR3 length: 12 residues. Germline values: CDR1 MNHNS, CDR2 SASEGT. CDR3 region: CASSEMGYGYTF. CDR3 in DNA: TGTGCCAGCAGTGAAATGGGCTATGGCTACACCTTC.

The sample holds many counts of this clonotype. The chain employs TRBV12-3 or TRBV12-4 and TRBJ2-6; D is possibly TRBD2 (6 bases). This CDR3 is built from 14 residues. V was shortened by 8 bases and J by 0 bases, with 8 bases between the two germline ends. For the CDR3, the DNA is TGTGCCAGCCTGGAGGGCTCTGGGGCCAACGTCCTGACTTTC. It translates to CASLEGSGANVLTF.

At least ten counts were recorded for this clonotype. The V and J genes are TRBV27 and TRBJ1-5, with 9 bases that match TRBD1. J lost 1 base, V lost 4 bases, and 8 bases had no gene match. Germline V gives CDR1 MNHEY, CDR2 SMNVEV (reference sequence). The CDR3 extends over 17 amino acids. The CDR3 DNA reads as TGTGCCAGCAGTTGGACAGGGGTCAGAGGAAGCAATCAGCCCCAGCATTTT. Its protein is CASSWTGVRGSNQPQHF.

This clonotype counts as medium-sized. The chain recombines TRBV6-1 with TRBJ2-7; possibly TRBD1 or TRBD2 for D (5 bases each). The CDR3 is 14 residues long. The ends were cut back, 10 bases at V and 0 bases at J, with 16 bases in the middle. The germline CDR1 and CDR2 sequences are MNHNS and SASEGT. The CDR3 is CATTRDASSYEQYF. As DNA, the CDR3 is TGTGCCACTACCCGGGACGCGAGCTCCTACGAGCAGTACTTC.